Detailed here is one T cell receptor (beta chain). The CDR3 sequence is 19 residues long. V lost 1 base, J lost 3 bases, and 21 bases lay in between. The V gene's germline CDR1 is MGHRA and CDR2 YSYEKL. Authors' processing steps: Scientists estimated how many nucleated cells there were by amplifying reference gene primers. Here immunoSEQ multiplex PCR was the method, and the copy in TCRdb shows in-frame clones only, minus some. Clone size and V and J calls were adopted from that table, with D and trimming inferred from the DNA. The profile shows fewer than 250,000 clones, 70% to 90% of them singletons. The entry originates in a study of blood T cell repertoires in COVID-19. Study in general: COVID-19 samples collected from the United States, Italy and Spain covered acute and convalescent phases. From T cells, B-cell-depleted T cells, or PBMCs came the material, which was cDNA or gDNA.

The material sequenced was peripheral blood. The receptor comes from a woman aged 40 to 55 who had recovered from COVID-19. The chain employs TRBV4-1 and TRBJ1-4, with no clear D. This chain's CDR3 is CASSQAPGERKGANEKLFF. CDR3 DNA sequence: TGCGCCAGCAGCCAAGCCCCCGGGGAGCGCAAAGGAGCTAATGAAAAACTGTTTTTT.